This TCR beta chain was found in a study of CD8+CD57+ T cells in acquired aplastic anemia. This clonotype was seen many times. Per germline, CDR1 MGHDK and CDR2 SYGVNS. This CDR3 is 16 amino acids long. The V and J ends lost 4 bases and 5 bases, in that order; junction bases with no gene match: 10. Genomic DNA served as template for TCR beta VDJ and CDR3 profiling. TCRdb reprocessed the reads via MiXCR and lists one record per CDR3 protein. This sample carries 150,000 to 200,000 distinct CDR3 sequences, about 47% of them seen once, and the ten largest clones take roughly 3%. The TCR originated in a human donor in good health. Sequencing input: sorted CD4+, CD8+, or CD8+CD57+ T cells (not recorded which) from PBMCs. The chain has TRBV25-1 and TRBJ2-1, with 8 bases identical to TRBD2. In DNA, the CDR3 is TGTGCCAGCAGTGCCTTGGCGCGGGAGGCCGACAATGAGCAGTTCTTC. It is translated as CASSALAREADNEQFF.